A single TCR beta chain is shown here with its context. The sample comes from a study of OX40 agonist ivuxolimab in advanced cancers. CDR1 is SGHAT and CDR2 is FQDESV in the germline V gene (reference sequence). Trimming removed 4 bases at V and 3 bases at J, with 10 bases between. This CDR3 region has 14 residues. Method: immunoSEQ multiplex PCR; TCRdb's copy keeps in-frame clones and lacks some. The sample contains tens of thousands of clones, approximately 87% of which appear only once. This chain connects TRBV11-1 to TRBJ2-4; D is possibly TRBD1 or TRBD2 (5 bases each). The receptor comes from an adult with an advanced solid tumor such as melanoma, head and neck, liver or kidney cancer. The sample consisted of CD4+ or CD8+ T cells sorted from blood, taken in a trial of the OX40 agonist ivuxolimab. The CDR3 protein is CASSSGTRKNIQYF. The DNA of the CDR3 is TGTGCCAGCAGCTCAGGGACCCGCAAAAACATTCAGTACTTC. The full variable domain, completed using reference TRBV11-1 and TRBJ2-4, is EAEVAQSPRYKITEKSQAVAFWCDPISGHATLYWYRQILGQGPELLVQFQDESVVDDSQLPKDRFSAERLKGVDSTLKIQPAELGDSAMYLCASSSGTRKNIQYFGAGTRLSVL.